This T cell receptor (beta chain) was captured in a study of T cells in Graves' hyperthyroidism and ophthalmopathy. Whole-study context: The initial diagnosis was the point when peripheral blood was collected, ahead of any treatment.

There were TCR beta CDR3 regions amplified from RNA transcripts. HTBI primers were used for first-round RT-PCR of the TCR CDR3. MiXCR, run by TCRdb on the multiplex PCR reads, gives a single entry per CDR3 protein. In the table there are about 480,000 distinct CDR3 sequences, less than 25% of which are singletons. The table lists this clonotype with a few counts. This CDR3 region has 15 residues. CDR1 is SNHLY and CDR2 is FYNNEI in the germline V gene. The germline V and J ends were trimmed by 6 bases and 2 bases, with 13 bases remaining between them. Source material: blood. This chain connects TRBV2 to TRBJ1-4, with a weak D call TRBD1 (6 bases). The sequence was collected from a woman in her seventies with Graves' ophthalmopathy. The DNA of the CDR3 is TGTGCCAGCAGCAGGGGTTTGGTGACTAATGAAAAACTGTTTTTT. Residues: CASSRGLVTNEKLFF. The full variable domain, its missing parts supplied by reference TRBV2 and TRBJ1-4, is EPEVTQTPSHQVTQMGQEVILRCVPISNHLYFYWYRQILGQKVEFLVSFYNNEISEKSEIFDDQFSVERPDGSNFTLKIRSTKLEDSAMYFCASSRGLVTNEKLFFGSGTQLSVL.